What follows are 31 T cell receptor beta chains derived from one specimen sequenced in a study of T cell responses to AZD1222 COVID-19 vaccine. Assay used: immunoSEQ multiplex PCR; TCRdb lists only in-frame clones, some missing. The sample contains some 130,000 clones, 90% of which appear only once. This material consisted of peripheral blood, taken on day 0 of AZD1222 vaccination. The receptor source for this set is an adult in good health.

The chain recombines TRBV6-4 with TRBJ2-1; 9 positions match TRBD1. V lost 5 bases, J lost 0 bases, and 8 bases stayed unmatched. The CDR3 totals 17 residues. Germline V CDR1 and CDR2: MRHNA, SNTAGT. In DNA form, the CDR3 reads TGTGCCAGCAGTCTCCTCCCGGGACAGGGCTCCTACAATGAGCAGTTCTTC. Its translation is CASSLLPGQGSYNEQFF.

The V gene is TRBV11-1, the J gene TRBJ1-2; D gene unclear. V dropped 4 bases and J dropped 8 bases, with 11 bases sitting between them. Germline assignment: CDR1 SGHAT and CDR2 FQDESV (reference sequence). The CDR3 has 12 amino acids. As DNA, the CDR3 is TGTGCCAGCAGCTCCTACAAGATGGGCTACACCTTC. This encodes CASSSYKMGYTF.

Notes on this clone: Germline and junction disagree at one end, which may indicate a read error. The chain joins TRBV7-7 to TRBJ2-3; D is ambiguous. This CDR3 region has 13 residues. Germline V gives CDR1 SSHAT, CDR2 FNYEAQ (reference sequence). The DNA of the CDR3 is TGTGCTAGCAGCTTAGTTGGGGCAGATACGCAGTATTTT. As protein: CASSLVGADTQYF.

J is TRBJ2-2 and V is TRBV6-2 or TRBV6-3; TRBD2 matches at 11 bases. The V gene's germline CDR1 is MNHEY and CDR2 SVGEGT. CDR3 length equals 16 residues. Trimming at V came to 5 bases and at J to 2 bases, leaving 4 bases not matched to a gene. In DNA, the CDR3 is TGTGCCAGCAGTCCGACTAGCGGGGCAAACACCGGGGAGCTGTTTTTT. This translates into CASSPTSGANTGELFF.

V gene TRBV7-2 combines with J gene TRBJ1-6; D is undetermined. This CDR3 comprises 13 residues. Per germline, CDR1 SGHTA and CDR2 FQGNSA. V lost 2 bases and J 13 bases, leaving 12 bases between the germline ends. CDR3 DNA: TGTGCCAGCAGCTTACATGACGGGATCCCCCTCCACTTT. As protein: CASSLHDGIPLHF.

This rearrangement joins TRBV6-1 to TRBJ2-7; D is ambiguous. Deletions cut 7 bases from V and 6 bases from J, with 19 bases between. The germline gives CDR1 MNHNS, CDR2 SASEGT. This CDR3 comprises 14 residues. CDR3 in amino acids: CASKKGPDPSEQYF. The CDR3 DNA reads TGTGCCAGCAAGAAGGGCCCGGATCCCTCCGAGCAGTACTTC.

This chain uses TRBV15 with TRBJ1-2, with D hard to call. The ends were cut back, 1 base at V and 5 bases at J, with 8 bases in the middle. Germline CDR1 LNHNV, CDR2 YYDKDF (reference sequence). This CDR3 has 13 residues. CDR3 sequence reads: CATSRGDEYGYTF. The DNA for the CDR3 is TGTGCCACCAGCAGAGGAGATGAATATGGCTACACCTTC.

The chain joins TRBV20-1 to TRBJ2-2; D may be TRBD2 (6 bases). Between the trimmed V and J ends, which lost 3 bases and 5 bases, there was a span of 10 bases. The CDR3 runs 13 residues. Looked up from germline, CDR1 is DFQATT and CDR2 is SNEGSKA (reference sequence). The CDR3 DNA reads as TGCAGTGCTAGTCGGGGGAATACCGGGGAGCTGTTTTTT. It yields the protein CSASRGNTGELFF.

CDR3 nucleotides: TGTGCCAGCAGGGGTTTTGGCGAGCAGTTCTTC. Its translation is CASRGFGEQFF. V gene TRBV2 combines with J gene TRBJ2-1; no firm D call. V was trimmed by 6 bases and J by 10 bases, leaving 10 bases between them. Germline V gives CDR1 SNHLY, CDR2 FYNNEI. This CDR3 has 11 residues.

The V and J genes are TRBV11-3 and TRBJ2-3, with a weak D call TRBD1 (6 bases). V was cut by 8 bases and J by 5 bases, with 20 bases left in between. Germline V gene data show CDR1 as SGHNT and CDR2 as YENEEA. The length of the CDR3 is 15 residues. The CDR3 sequence is CASSTRTDHLDTQYF. In DNA form, the CDR3 reads TGTGCCAGCTCGACGAGGACAGACCACTTAGATACGCAGTATTTT.

The chain is built from TRBV7-2 and TRBJ1-2; 9 nucleotides line up with TRBD1. The V and J ends lost 5 bases and 8 bases, in that order; junction bases with no gene match: 6. The CDR3 runs to 13 residues. CDR1 and CDR2 (germline): SGHTA, FQGNSA. The CDR3 sequence: CASSPQGAGGYTF. Written as DNA, the CDR3 is TGTGCCAGCAGCCCACAGGGGGCGGGAGGCTACACCTTC.

The genes are TRBV27 and TRBJ1-5, with D possibly TRBD1 on 6 matching bases. With 2 bases removed from V and 4 bases from J, the gap between germline ends came to 12 bases. CDR3 size: 15 residues. Germline V gene data show CDR1 as MNHEY and CDR2 as SMNVEV (reference sequence). The CDR3 DNA follows: TGTGCCAGCAGTTTAGGGGGGGGCCTTAATCAGCCCCAGCATTTT. It is translated as CASSLGGGLNQPQHF.

The chain uses TRBV27 and TRBJ2-7; D tentatively fits TRBD1 or TRBD2 (5 bases each). The CDR3 is 13 residues long. The ends were cut back, 5 bases at V and 6 bases at J, with 14 bases in the middle. The germline CDR1 and CDR2 sequences are MNHEY and SMNVEV (reference sequence). The CDR3 region has the DNA TGTGCCAGCAGTCCCGGGTGGGGGTTCGAGCAGTACTTC. It specifies CASSPGWGFEQYF.

As for this clone: The identical CDR3 is also encoded by other nucleotide sequences in the sample. This chain links TRBV27 with TRBJ2-7; D gene uncertain. The CDR3 runs to 13 residues. Germline assignment: CDR1 MNHEY and CDR2 SMNVEV (reference sequence). With 2 bases removed from V and 2 bases from J, the gap between germline ends came to 7 bases. As DNA, the CDR3 is TGTGCCAGCAGTTTAGGAAGGACCTACGAGCAGTACTTC. This sequence encodes CASSLGRTYEQYF.

This clone was seen only once. The V call is TRBV12-1, the J call TRBJ1-4; no check of the table's D call, TRBD1, against the DNA was made. TRBV12-1 corresponds to a pseudogene. The CDR3 is made up of 18 amino acids. In nucleotides, the CDR3 is TGTGCCAGCAGCGGGGGACAGGGTAGAAGCCATAGGAGTGAAAAACTGTTTTTT. It specifies CASSGGQGRSHRSEKLFF.

This chain connects TRBV6-5 to TRBJ1-3, with TRBD1 identical over 7 bases. The trim removed 3 bases at V and 0 bases at J, leaving 5 bases unmatched. Germline CDR1 reads MNHEY; CDR2 reads SVGAGI. This CDR3 contains 16 residues. The CDR3 DNA sequence: TGTGCCAGCAGTTATACAGGGGAATACTCTGGAAACACCATATATTTT. Translating it yields CASSYTGEYSGNTIYF.

J is TRBJ1-1 and V is TRBV7-9; D uncertain. CDR3 length: 12 amino acids. Germline V CDR1 and CDR2: SEHNR, FQNEAQ (reference sequence). Trimming stripped 5 bases from V and 11 bases from J, with 15 bases between. The DNA for the CDR3 is TGTGCCAGCAGCCCCGGGATTTTGGGGGCTTTCTTT. It is translated as CASSPGILGAFF.

This clone was counted only a few times. The chain has TRBV6-2 or TRBV6-3 and TRBJ2-7; TRBD2 is a possible D gene (6 bases). The V end was cut by 6 bases, the J end by 0 bases, with 18 bases between. Germline V gene lookup returns CDR1 MNHEY and CDR2 SVGEGT. There are 16 residues in the CDR3. CDR3 nucleotides: TGTGCCAGCAGCCAATTTGGGAGGTGGGTCTCCTACGAGCAGTACTTC. Translating it yields CASSQFGRWVSYEQYF.

This clone was detected once. The chain combines TRBV19 with TRBJ1-5, with D possibly matching TRBD1 (5 bases). The V gene's germline CDR1 is LNHDA and CDR2 SQIVND (reference sequence). Trimming removed 1 base from V and 6 bases from J, with 13 bases in between. The CDR3 extends over 15 amino acids. The CDR3 DNA follows: TGTGCCAGTAGTATAGTCCGGGGGGGTGTTCAGCCCCAGCATTTT. Its protein product is CASSIVRGGVQPQHF.

V is TRBV5-8 and J is TRBJ1-5; D unresolved. V lost 4 bases and J 4 bases, leaving 15 bases between the germline ends. CDR1 is SGHTS, CDR2 YDEGEE, per germline. The CDR3 loop spans 15 amino acids. The CDR3 spells CASSLRNGFNQPQHF. The CDR3 bases are TGTGCCAGCAGCCTGCGGAACGGCTTTAATCAGCCCCAGCATTTT.

V and J are TRBV28 and TRBJ1-6, with D possibly being TRBD1 (5 bases). The CDR3 runs to 16 residues. With 4 bases removed from V and 6 bases from J, the gap between germline ends came to 16 bases. Germline values: CDR1 MDHEN, CDR2 SYDVKM. Here the CDR3 reads CASSSGERGLNSPLHF. The DNA of the CDR3 is TGTGCCAGCAGTTCGGGGGAAAGGGGCCTTAATTCACCCCTCCACTTT.

V is TRBV28 and J is TRBJ1-4; D may be TRBD1 (5 bases). The CDR3 has 14 amino acids. Germline CDR1 reads MDHEN; CDR2 reads SYDVKM. Trimming shortened V by 1 base and J by 8 bases, and 11 bases separated the two germline ends. CDR3 in DNA: TGTGCCAGCAGTTTATTGCAGGGCAGGGAAAAACTGTTTTTT. It specifies CASSLLQGREKLFF.

CDR3 in amino acids: CALGTASGNTIYF. The CDR3 nucleotides read TGTGCCCTCGGGACAGCCTCTGGAAACACCATATATTTT. The chain joins TRBV30 to TRBJ1-3, with 7 bases aligning to TRBD1. The CDR3 length is 13 residues. CDR1 is GTSNPN and CDR2 is SVGIG in the germline V gene (reference sequence). The ends lost 8 bases at V and 0 bases at J; junction bases unmatched: 4.

The chain links TRBV24-1 to TRBJ2-5, with D possibly matching TRBD2 (5 bases). Germline V gene data show CDR1 as KGHDR and CDR2 as SFDVKD. Trimming removed 7 bases from V and 4 bases from J, with 12 bases in between. CDR3 size: 13 residues. This CDR3 is CATRRAVPETQYF. The CDR3 DNA follows: TGTGCCACCAGGAGGGCAGTGCCAGAGACCCAGTACTTC.

In DNA, the CDR3 is TGTGCCAGCAGAGAGACACGGGAGACCCAGTACTTC. It is translated as CASRETRETQYF. This chain joins TRBV6-5 and TRBJ2-5; D gene unclear. The CDR3 runs 12 residues. Germline V gives CDR1 MNHEY, CDR2 SVGAGI. V was pared by 6 bases and J by 5 bases, with 10 bases between.

The V and J genes are TRBV19 and TRBJ1-5; D is perhaps TRBD1 (5 bases). The germline V gene has CDR1 LNHDA and CDR2 SQIVND (reference sequence). The CDR3 totals 15 residues. The V and J ends lost 4 bases and 7 bases respectively, with 17 bases between them. CDR3 loop: CASSTRDGWRQPQHF. For the CDR3, the DNA is TGTGCCAGTAGTACAAGGGACGGCTGGCGGCAGCCCCAGCATTTT.

V usage is TRBV7-9 and J usage is TRBJ1-5; 9 bases are a match to TRBD1. The CDR3 runs to 16 residues. Germline V CDR1 and CDR2: SEHNR, FQNEAQ (reference sequence). The junction had 11 bases not matched to a gene; V was cut back by 4 bases and J by 7 bases. Here the CDR3 DNA reads TGTGCCAGCAGCTGGGGAACAGGGGGCGCTGGCCAGCCCCAGCATTTT. This sequence encodes CASSWGTGGAGQPQHF.

The V gene is TRBV27, the J gene TRBJ1-5, with a tentative D call TRBD1 (6 bases). Germline V gene sequence: CDR1 MNHEY, CDR2 SMNVEV (reference sequence). The V end was cut by 4 bases, the J end by 10 bases, with 17 bases between. CDR3 length: 14 amino acids. The CDR3 DNA reads TGTGCCAGCAGTTCTCGGACAGCCTTTGAACCCCAGCATTTT. This translates into CASSSRTAFEPQHF.

CDR3 region: CASRTGGGTEAFF. CDR3 in DNA: TGTGCCAGTCGCACAGGGGGCGGAACTGAAGCTTTCTTT. The chain couples TRBV19 to TRBJ1-1; 9 bases line up with TRBD1. The CDR3 has 13 amino acids. The J segment lost 5 bases and the V segment lost 8 bases, leaving 6 bases of the junction unmatched. From germline, CDR1 is LNHDA and CDR2 SQIVND (reference sequence).

This clone was detected only once. The chain has TRBV12-3 or TRBV12-4 and TRBJ2-7; D gene uncertain. The CDR3 extends over 13 amino acids. The V end was cut by 11 bases, the J end by 2 bases, with 16 bases between. CDR3 amino acids: CASWLSGTYEQYF. CDR3 in DNA: TGTGCCTCCTGGCTTTCTGGCACCTACGAGCAGTACTTC.

The chain links TRBV10-3 to TRBJ2-7; TRBD2 matches at 11 bases. The junction had 11 bases not matched to a gene; V was cut back by 5 bases and J by 2 bases. The germline gives CDR1 ENHRY, CDR2 SYGVKD. CDR3 size: 17 residues. The CDR3 here is CAISTGTSGIQPYEQYF. As DNA, the CDR3 is TGTGCCATCAGTACCGGGACTAGCGGAATACAACCCTACGAGCAGTACTTC.